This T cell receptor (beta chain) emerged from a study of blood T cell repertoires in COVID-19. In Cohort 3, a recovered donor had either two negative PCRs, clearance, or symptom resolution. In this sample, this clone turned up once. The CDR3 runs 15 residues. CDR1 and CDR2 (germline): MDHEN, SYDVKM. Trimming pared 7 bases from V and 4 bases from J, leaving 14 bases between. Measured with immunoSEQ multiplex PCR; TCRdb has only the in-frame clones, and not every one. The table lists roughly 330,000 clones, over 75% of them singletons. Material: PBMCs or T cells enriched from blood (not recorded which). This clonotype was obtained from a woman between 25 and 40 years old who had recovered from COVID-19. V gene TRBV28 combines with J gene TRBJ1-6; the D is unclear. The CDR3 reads CASTDSTGYNSPLHF. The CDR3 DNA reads TGTGCCAGCACCGACTCGACGGGGTATAATTCACCCCTCCACTTT. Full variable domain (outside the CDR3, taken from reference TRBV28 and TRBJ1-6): DVKVTQSSRYLVKRTGEKVFLECVQDMDHENMFWYRQDPGLGLRLIYFSYDVKMKEKGDIPEGYSVSREKKERFSLILESASTNQTSMYLCASTDSTGYNSPLHFGNGTRLTVT.